This entry is about one TCR beta chain. The antigen is undetermined. The record originates from a study of cytotoxic CD8 clonotypes in ibrutinib-treated CLL. Overall study findings and caveats: Measured clonality at baseline was greater than in age-matched healthy donors and tracked with circulating CD8+ T-cell counts.

Libraries were prepared by immunoSEQ multiplex PCR; TCRdb keeps only in-frame clonotypes and omits some of them. The table includes around 77,000 clones, about 84% detected once. The CDR3 consists of 16 residues. V was cut by 0 bases and J by 5 bases, with 11 bases left in between. Germline V CDR1 and CDR2: KGHSH, LQKENI. The starting material was PBMCs, obtained at disease progression, from a patient treated with ibrutinib. This clonotype was sampled from a human donor with chronic lymphocytic leukemia. The V gene is TRBV18, the J gene TRBJ1-6; D is unclear. Written as DNA, the CDR3 is TGTGCCAGCTCACCACCTGCAGGTCTACATAATTCACCCCTCCACTTT. Protein sequence: CASSPPAGLHNSPLHF.